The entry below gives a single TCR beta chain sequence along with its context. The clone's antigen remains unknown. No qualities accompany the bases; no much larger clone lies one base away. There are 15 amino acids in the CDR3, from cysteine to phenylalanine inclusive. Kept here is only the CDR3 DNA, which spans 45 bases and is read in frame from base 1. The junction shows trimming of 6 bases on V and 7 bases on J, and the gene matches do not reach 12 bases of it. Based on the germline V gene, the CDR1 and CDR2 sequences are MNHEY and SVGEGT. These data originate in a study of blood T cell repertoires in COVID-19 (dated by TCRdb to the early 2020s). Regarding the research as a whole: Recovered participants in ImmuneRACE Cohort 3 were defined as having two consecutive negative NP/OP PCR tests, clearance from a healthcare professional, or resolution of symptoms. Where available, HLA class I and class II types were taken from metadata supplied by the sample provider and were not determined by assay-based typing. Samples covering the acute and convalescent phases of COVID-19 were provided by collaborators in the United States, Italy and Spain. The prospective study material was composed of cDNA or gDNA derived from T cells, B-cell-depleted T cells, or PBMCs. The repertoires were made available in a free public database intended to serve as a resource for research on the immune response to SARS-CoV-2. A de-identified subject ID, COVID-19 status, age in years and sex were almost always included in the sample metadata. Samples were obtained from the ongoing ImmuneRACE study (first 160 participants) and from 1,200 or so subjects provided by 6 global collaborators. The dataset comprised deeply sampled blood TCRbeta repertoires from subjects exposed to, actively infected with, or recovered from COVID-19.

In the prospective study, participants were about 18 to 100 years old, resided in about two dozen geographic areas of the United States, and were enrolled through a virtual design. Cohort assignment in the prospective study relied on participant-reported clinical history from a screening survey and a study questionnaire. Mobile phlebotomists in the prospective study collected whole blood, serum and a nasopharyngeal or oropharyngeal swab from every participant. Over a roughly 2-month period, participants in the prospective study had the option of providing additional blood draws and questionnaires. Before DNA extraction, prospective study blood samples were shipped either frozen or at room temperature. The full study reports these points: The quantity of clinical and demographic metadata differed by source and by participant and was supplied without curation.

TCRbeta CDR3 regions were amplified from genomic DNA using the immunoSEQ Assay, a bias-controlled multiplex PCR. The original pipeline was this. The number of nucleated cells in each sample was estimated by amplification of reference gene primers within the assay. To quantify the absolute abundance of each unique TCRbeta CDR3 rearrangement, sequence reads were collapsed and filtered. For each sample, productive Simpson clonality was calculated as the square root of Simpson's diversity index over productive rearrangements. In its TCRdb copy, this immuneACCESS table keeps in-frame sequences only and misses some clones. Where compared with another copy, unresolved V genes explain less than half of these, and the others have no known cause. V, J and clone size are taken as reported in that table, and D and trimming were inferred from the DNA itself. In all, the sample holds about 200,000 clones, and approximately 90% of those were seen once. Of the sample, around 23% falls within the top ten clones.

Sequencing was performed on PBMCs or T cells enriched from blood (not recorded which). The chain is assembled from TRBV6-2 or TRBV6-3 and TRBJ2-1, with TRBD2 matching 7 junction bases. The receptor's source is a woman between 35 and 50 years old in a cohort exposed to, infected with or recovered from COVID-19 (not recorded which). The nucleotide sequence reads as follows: TGTGCCAGCAGCGTAGCGGGCACCCTTACAAATGAGCAGTTCTTC. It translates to CASSVAGTLTNEQFF.